The present entry profiles one T cell receptor (beta chain) with its context. Germline assignment: CDR1 LGHDT and CDR2 YNNKEL (reference sequence). With 4 bases clipped from V and 0 bases from J, the junction kept 4 bases outside the gene matches. The CDR3 contains 15 residues. Followed longitudinally, the Seattle patients had been enrolled during active infection. The data derive from a study of blood T cell repertoires in COVID-19. About the research overall: The cDNA or gDNA used as material had been derived from T cells, B-cell-depleted T cells, or PBMCs.

Generated by immunoSEQ multiplex PCR, the TCRdb table keeps only in-frame clones and is missing some. Of about 320,000 clones in the sample, about 91% were seen once. Sequenced sample: peripheral blood. V is TRBV3-1 (or the pseudogene TRBV3-2) and J is TRBJ1-2; 8 positions match TRBD1. This TCR was recovered from a woman in her twenties or thirties with COVID-19, enrolled during active disease. CDR3 nucleotide sequence: TGTGCCAGCAGCCCGAGACAGGGGTCTAACTATGGCTACACCTTC. This gives the protein CASSPRQGSNYGYTF.